This TCR beta chain appears in the sequencing data of a study of control samples from healthy donors and cancer patients. Method: immunoSEQ multiplex PCR; TCRdb's copy keeps in-frame clones and lacks some. The data contain approximately 150,000 clones, approximately 91% of them singletons. CDR1 MDHEN and CDR2 SYDVKM come from the germline V gene. Trimming shortened V by 3 bases and J by 9 bases, and 12 bases separated the two germline ends. CDR3 length: 14 amino acids. Sequenced input: blood. The chain combines TRBV28 with TRBJ1-6; maybe TRBD1 (6 bases). The origin of this receptor is a woman aged 40 to 49 in good health. CDR3 loop: CASSLGASGSPLHF. The CDR3 coding sequence is TGTGCCAGCAGTTTGGGGGCATCTGGTTCACCCCTCCACTTT.